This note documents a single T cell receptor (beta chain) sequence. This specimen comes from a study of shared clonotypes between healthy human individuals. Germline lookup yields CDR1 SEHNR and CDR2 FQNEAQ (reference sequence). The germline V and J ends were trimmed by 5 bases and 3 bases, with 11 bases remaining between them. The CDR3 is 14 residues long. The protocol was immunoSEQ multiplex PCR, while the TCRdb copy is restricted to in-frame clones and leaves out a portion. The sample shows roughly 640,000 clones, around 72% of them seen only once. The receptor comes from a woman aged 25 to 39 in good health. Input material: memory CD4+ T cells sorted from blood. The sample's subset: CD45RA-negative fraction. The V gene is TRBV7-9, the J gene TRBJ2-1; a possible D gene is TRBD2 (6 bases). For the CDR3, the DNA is TGTGCCAGCAGCCGGGACTTAATCTACAATGAGCAGTTCTTC. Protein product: CASSRDLIYNEQFF.